The 23 T cell receptor beta chains below were found in one sample sequenced in a study of beta chain features in type 1 diabetes. TCRB transcripts that were expressed got sequenced, as all of the isolated RNA had been reverse transcribed. TCRdb keeps only in-frame clones here, not all; method: immunoSEQ multiplex PCR. The sample holds 150,000 to 190,000 clones; about a tenth are singletons and the top ten take roughly 0.5%. No antigen has been identified for these receptors. Notes on the study in general: Shorter TCRB CDR3s, moderately but significantly so, marked every one of the four CD4+ subsets in Type 1 diabetes patients.

The sequenced sample consisted of central memory CD4+ T cells from blood. These receptors were obtained from a man aged 25-45 years with type 1 diabetes.

This clone was found a few times. The chain combines TRBV15 with TRBJ2-7; TRBD1 agrees at 8 bases. The germline V gene has CDR1 LNHNV and CDR2 YYDKDF (reference sequence). V lost 3 bases to trimming and J lost 5 bases; unmatched junction nucleotides: 3. The CDR3 has 13 amino acids. In DNA form, the CDR3 reads TGTGCCACCAGCAGGGACAGGGCCCACGAGCAGTACTTC. It encodes CATSRDRAHEQYF. The entire variable domain, with the rest obtained from reference TRBV15 and TRBJ2-7, is as follows: DAMVIQNPRYQVTQFGKPVTLSCSQTLNHNVMYWYQQKSSQAPKLLFHYYDKDFNNEADTPDNFQSRRPNTSFCFLDIRSPGLGDTAMYLCATSRDRAHEQYFGPGTRLTVT.

The sample holds many counts of this clone. The V gene is TRBV7-9, the J gene TRBJ2-2; the match to TRBD2 covers 7 bases. The CDR3 consists of 18 residues. The V and J ends lost 1 base and 4 bases, in that order; junction bases with no gene match: 12. The germline V gene encodes CDR1 SEHNR and CDR2 FQNEAQ (reference sequence). This CDR3 is CASSLVIPASGATGELFF. CDR3 nucleotides: TGTGCCAGCAGCTTAGTAATCCCGGCTAGCGGAGCCACCGGGGAGCTGTTTTTT. Supplemented by reference TRBV7-9 and TRBJ2-2, the full variable domain reads DTGVSQNPRHKITKRGQNVTFRCDPISEHNRLYWYRQTLGQGPEFLTYFQNEAQLEKSRLLSDRFSAERPKGSFSTLEIQRTEQGDSAMYLCASSLVIPASGATGELFFGEGSRLTVL.

V usage is TRBV2 and J usage is TRBJ1-4, with TRBD1 identical over 10 bases. J gave up 8 bases and V 8 bases, and 8 bases lay outside the gene matches. Germline CDR1 and CDR2: SNHLY and FYNNEI. The CDR3 loop spans 14 amino acids. The CDR3 DNA sequence: TGTGCCAGCGGAAGACAGGGGGCTGAAGAAAAACTGTTTTTT. It translates to CASGRQGAEEKLFF.

In this sample, this clone turned up a few times. This chain joins TRBV5-4 and TRBJ2-7; the match to TRBD1 covers 10 bases. The CDR3 runs 14 residues. V gave up 4 bases and J gave up 3 bases; unmatched junction bases: 4. Germline CDR1 is SGHNT and CDR2 is YYREEE (reference sequence). The CDR3 sequence is CASSGTGEGYEQYF. In DNA form, the CDR3 reads TGTGCCAGCAGCGGGACAGGGGAAGGCTACGAGCAGTACTTC.

This chain uses TRBV15 with TRBJ2-3; no clear D. The V end lost 0 bases, the J end lost 0 bases, and 13 bases lay between the germline ends. This CDR3 region has 17 residues. Per germline, CDR1 LNHNV and CDR2 YYDKDF (reference sequence). CDR3 nucleotide sequence: TGTGCCACCAGCAGAGATTTCGATCCAGTGAGCACAGATACGCAGTATTTT. Protein sequence: CATSRDFDPVSTDTQYF.

This clone was observed a handful of times. The rearrangement links TRBV18 to TRBJ2-1; D is possibly TRBD1 (5 bases). Germline lookup yields CDR1 KGHSH and CDR2 LQKENI. This CDR3 is built from 15 residues. V shed 1 base and J shed 6 bases, with 13 bases lying between them. Here the CDR3 reads CASSPRHQGSNEQFF. CDR3 nucleotide sequence: TGTGCCAGCTCACCACGTCATCAGGGCTCCAATGAGCAGTTCTTC.

A few counts support this clone. The V gene is TRBV6-5, the J gene TRBJ1-2; 7 positions agree with TRBD1. Trimming at V came to 7 bases and at J to 3 bases, leaving 5 bases not matched to a gene. Germline loops: CDR1 MNHEY, CDR2 SVGAGI. This CDR3 contains 13 residues. The CDR3 loop is CASKLTGDYGYTF. In nucleotides, the CDR3 is TGTGCCAGCAAGCTTACAGGGGACTATGGCTACACCTTC.

The chain has TRBV4-2 and TRBJ2-1; D possibly corresponds to TRBD2 (5 bases). The ends were cut back, 0 bases at V and 0 bases at J, with 6 bases in the middle. The CDR3 contains 15 residues. Looked up from germline, CDR1 is LGHNA and CDR2 is YNFKEQ. The CDR3 sequence is CASSQETSSYNEQFF. The CDR3 DNA is TGTGCCAGCAGCCAAGAAACTAGCTCCTACAATGAGCAGTTCTTC.

The rearrangement joins TRBV4-2 to TRBJ1-2; 9 bases match TRBD1. CDR1 and CDR2 (germline): LGHNA, YNFKEQ. The V gene end was trimmed by 4 bases and the J gene end by 6 bases; junction bases not matched to a gene: 3. The CDR3 loop spans 13 amino acids. CDR3 in amino acids: CASSRQGEDGYTF. The CDR3, as DNA: TGTGCCAGCAGCCGACAGGGGGAGGATGGCTACACCTTC.

The chain employs TRBV5-1 and TRBJ2-1, with TRBD2 matching over 7 bases. CDR1 and CDR2 (germline): SGHRS, YFSETQ. The V segment lost 3 bases and the J segment 5 bases; nucleotides outside the gene matches: 5. The CDR3 is 14 amino acids. The CDR3 here is CASSSGGPNNEQFF. The CDR3 bases are TGCGCCAGCAGCTCGGGGGGACCCAACAATGAGCAGTTCTTC.

This clone came up a few times. This chain uses TRBV18 with TRBJ2-2; D is unresolved. The CDR3 totals 16 residues. V dropped 1 base and J dropped 3 bases, with 12 bases sitting between them. CDR1 is KGHSH, CDR2 LQKENI, per germline. The CDR3: CASSPQNAFDTGELFF. Written as DNA, the CDR3 is TGTGCCAGCTCACCACAAAACGCGTTTGACACCGGGGAGCTGTTTTTT.

This chain connects TRBV5-1 to TRBJ2-7; 8 bases are a match to TRBD1. Germline CDR1 is SGHRS and CDR2 is YFSETQ. The CDR3 is made up of 15 amino acids. J lost 5 bases, V lost 2 bases, and 9 bases had no gene match. The CDR3 DNA reads TGCGCCAGCAGCTTACCCAAAGACAGGGGCGACGAGCAGTACTTC. Translated, it gives CASSLPKDRGDEQYF.

The V call is TRBV7-6, the J call TRBJ2-4; TRBD2 agrees at 8 bases. Unmatched junction bases numbered 12, after V lost 5 bases and J lost 6 bases. CDR1 SGHVS and CDR2 FNYEAQ come from the germline V gene. CDR3 length: 16 amino acids. CDR3 DNA sequence: TGTGCCAGCAGCCCCCGGGGAGCGGGAGATTTAAACATTCAGTACTTC. Protein product: CASSPRGAGDLNIQYF.

This clone has only a few counts. V gene TRBV5-1 combines with J gene TRBJ2-1; 7 bases line up with TRBD2. Germline CDR1 and CDR2: SGHRS and YFSETQ. This CDR3 has 12 residues. V trimming: 8 bases; J trimming: 5 bases; junction bases outside the gene matches: 4. CDR3 residues: CASRDYNNEQFF. CDR3 sequence (DNA): TGCGCCAGTCGGGACTACAACAATGAGCAGTTCTTC.

V and J are TRBV6-5 and TRBJ1-3, with TRBD1 identical over 7 bases. V gave up 6 bases and J gave up 2 bases; unmatched junction bases: 4. CDR1 and CDR2 from the germline V gene are MNHEY and SVGAGI. The CDR3 length is 14 residues. The CDR3 DNA follows: TGTGCCAGCAGCCAGGACAGGACTGGAAACACCATATATTTT. Residues: CASSQDRTGNTIYF.

About this clone itself: Distinct nucleotide sequences in the sample also encode this CDR3. The chain recombines TRBV5-1 with TRBJ2-3, with TRBD1 matching over 9 bases. Germline V lookup: CDR1 SGHRS, CDR2 YFSETQ. This CDR3 is built from 15 residues. V lost 4 bases to trimming and J lost 2 bases; unmatched junction nucleotides: 5. CDR3 DNA sequence: TGCGCCAGCAGCCCGGACAGGGGCGACACAGATACGCAGTATTTT. Translation gives CASSPDRGDTDTQYF.

A few counts support this clone. The rearrangement links TRBV30 to TRBJ1-5; 11 nucleotides align to TRBD1. V lost 8 bases, J lost 1 base, and 1 base stayed unmatched. The V gene's germline CDR1 is GTSNPN and CDR2 SVGIG (reference sequence). This CDR3 spans 13 amino acids. The CDR3 reads CAGQGASNQPQHF. CDR3 bases: TGTGCCGGACAGGGGGCAAGCAATCAGCCCCAGCATTTT.

This clone was seen more than once but under ten times. The V call is TRBV7-6, the J call TRBJ2-7; TRBD1 matches at 7 bases. The CDR3 is made up of 13 amino acids. The V segment lost 2 bases and the J segment 5 bases; nucleotides outside the gene matches: 3. Germline CDR1 and CDR2: SGHVS and FNYEAQ. CDR3 sequence reads: CASSLNRGNEQYF. The CDR3 region has the DNA TGTGCCAGCAGCTTAAACAGGGGAAACGAGCAGTACTTC.

The J gene is TRBJ2-3, the V gene TRBV9; D is unclear. This CDR3 is built from 12 residues. Trimming pared 4 bases from V and 4 bases from J, leaving 7 bases between. CDR1 and CDR2 from the germline V gene are SGDLS and YYNGEE. The CDR3 DNA follows: TGTGCCAGCAGCTCTTTATCAGATACGCAGTATTTT. Its protein is CASSSLSDTQYF.

The rearrangement uses TRBV5-1 and TRBJ2-3; 12 bases line up with TRBD2. The CDR3 extends over 19 amino acids. V was clipped by 2 bases and J by 1 base; unmatched bases: 11. The germline V gene has CDR1 SGHRS and CDR2 YFSETQ. The CDR3 coding sequence is TGCGCCAGCAGCTTTGGACTAGCGGGGCGGGTCGTAGGCACAGATACGCAGTATTTT. Its protein product is CASSFGLAGRVVGTDTQYF.

This clone occurred a few times. J is TRBJ2-2 and V is TRBV7-8; 10 positions match TRBD2. The CDR3 has 18 amino acids. V dropped 1 base and J dropped 1; count of bases not matched to a gene: 6. Germline CDR1 and CDR2: SGHVS and FQNEAQ. CDR3 amino acids: CASSLGLAGVGNTGELFF. The CDR3 DNA reads TGTGCCAGCAGCTTAGGGCTAGCGGGAGTGGGGAACACCGGGGAGCTGTTTTTT.

In its sample, this clone was seen a few times. This rearrangement joins TRBV18 to TRBJ2-5, with D perhaps TRBD2 (6 bases). V was clipped by 3 bases and J by 10 bases, with 12 bases between them. Germline V gene data show CDR1 as KGHSH and CDR2 as LQKENI. The CDR3 has 12 amino acids. The CDR3 bases are TGTGCCAGCTCACCGACGGGAGAAGTCCAGTACTTC. It yields the protein CASSPTGEVQYF.

V and J are TRBV5-1 and TRBJ2-5; 7 bases map to TRBD2. This CDR3 spans 13 amino acids. V trimming: 7 bases; J trimming: 3 bases; junction bases outside the gene matches: 6. CDR1 and CDR2 (germline): SGHRS, YFSETQ. The CDR3 region is CASSEGGEETQYF. The CDR3 DNA is TGCGCCAGCTCTGAGGGAGGGGAAGAGACCCAGTACTTC.